This T cell receptor beta chain was documented in a study of a mutant IDH1 vaccine in newly diagnosed glioma. Looking at the study overall: Treated patients comprised approximately 62% males and around 38% females, mean age 40.4 years. Findings of the study overall: Roughly 92% of patients showed vaccine-induced immune responses across multiple MHC alleles. Pseudoprogression seemed unlinked to shifts in top peripheral T cell clonotypes.

The time point is: baseline, week 1 (first vaccination visit). The treatment was: pre-vaccination baseline after standard-of-care therapy. Points on this clone: Its antigen is currently unknown.

Sequencing was performed with immunoSEQ multiplex PCR; in TCRdb, only in-frame clones are kept and a portion is missing. Of tens of thousands of clones in the sample, around 83% were seen once. The receptor comes from a man aged 50-59 years with glioma. Some clones in this sample may be carry-over from other donors' samples. The sample was peripheral blood mononuclear cells (PBMCs), taken from a glioma patient treated with radiotherapy, temozolomide or both.

The chain's CDR3 is CASSPPLAGGGDEQFF. DNA for the CDR3: TGCGCCAGCAGCCCTCCCCTAGCGGGAGGAGGCGATGAGCAGTTCTTC. V gene TRBV5-1 combines with J gene TRBJ2-1, with 11 positions matching TRBD2. J gave up 8 bases and V 4 bases, and 11 bases lay outside the gene matches. The CDR3 spans 16 residues. Germline values: CDR1 SGHRS, CDR2 YFSETQ.